These T cell receptor beta chains were read from a single sample in a study of cytomegalovirus exposure and HLA in healthy donors. Clones were sequenced by immunoSEQ multiplex PCR, and TCRdb holds only the in-frame ones, with some missing. The sample includes around 150,000 clones, around 83% seen only once; the top ten take about 7.4%. Sequencing was done on a sample of PBMCs. The receptor set was obtained from a woman in her 50s in good health and CMV-seropositive. The CDR3 runs from the conserved cysteine through the conserved F or W. D genes are given only for firm matches. Clone size is stated in some rows and not others, as once, few, many or a class when expanded.

j_call v_call d_call clone_size cdr3_nt cdr3_aa
TRBJ2-3 TRBV28 TRBD2 . TGTGCCAGCAGTCTACCGGGACTAGCGGGAGCTTCGGATACGCAGTATTTT CASSLPGLAGASDTQYF
TRBJ1-2 TRBV9 . . TGTGCCAGCAGCGTCGCCGGGACAACTCATGGCTACACCTTC CASSVAGTTHGYTF
TRBJ2-3 TRBV13 TRBD1 few TGTGCCAGCAGCTCGGACAGGGGGCTCACAGATACGCAGTATTTT CASSSDRGLTDTQYF
TRBJ2-7 TRBV28 TRBD1 . TGTGCCAGCAGGCGGACAGGGTACGAGCAGTACTTC CASRRTGYEQYF
TRBJ2-1 TRBV7-8 TRBD1 . TGTGCCAGCAGCCCACTGACAGGGGTATACAATGAGCAGTTCTTC CASSPLTGVYNEQFF
TRBJ1-4 TRBV11-2 . . TGTGCCAGCAGCTTATACGGCGGGGGAGGAGTGAATGAAAAACTGTTTTTT CASSLYGGGGVNEKLFF
TRBJ2-1 TRBV18 . . TGTGCCAGCTCAACGGGCTCCTACAATGAGCAGTTCTTC CASSTGSYNEQFF
TRBJ2-7 TRBV28 TRBD1 . TGTGCCAGCTCAACCCCCCGGGACAGGGCCTACGAGCAGTACTTC CASSTPRDRAYEQYF
TRBJ2-7 TRBV6-5 . once TGTGCCAGCTCAAGTGGGGGGTTTACAGGGGTGTACTTC CASSSGGFTGVYF
TRBJ2-7 TRBV7-8 TRBD2 . TGTGCCAGCAGCCTCTACCGGGGGGTAGACTTCGAGCAGTACTTC CASSLYRGVDFEQYF
TRBJ2-1 TRBV9 . . TGTGCCAGCAGCGCACGCCAGGGGAGCTCCTACAATGAGCAGTTCTTC CASSARQGSSYNEQFF
TRBJ1-1 TRBV6-5 . . TGTGCCAGCAGTTACCCGAGCCGGGGTGGGACTGAAGCTTTCTTT CASSYPSRGGTEAFF
TRBJ1-1 TRBV11-2 . . TGTGCCAGCAGCTTAGCAGCAGGGTTGAACACTGAAGCTTTCTTT CASSLAAGLNTEAFF
TRBJ2-1 TRBV7-9 . once TGTGCCAGCAGCCTGATAGGCGGTGGAAGTTACAATGAGCAGTTCTTC CASSLIGGGSYNEQFF
TRBJ1-5 TRBV2 . . TGTGCCAGCAATGGACAGTTCAATCAGCCCCAGCATTTT CASNGQFNQPQHF
TRBJ2-7 TRBV4-2 TRBD2 . TGTGCCAGCAGCCCTACTAGCGGTTCTTCCTACGAGCAGTACTTC CASSPTSGSSYEQYF
TRBJ1-5 TRBV27 . . TGTGCCAGCAGTTTATCGGGGGGGGCGCTTAGCAATCAGCCCCAGCATTTT CASSLSGGALSNQPQHF
TRBJ2-5 TRBV27 TRBD2 . TGTGCCAGCAGTTCCCTAGCGGGAGGCGAAGAGACCCAGTACTTC CASSSLAGGEETQYF
TRBJ2-3 TRBV5-1 TRBD2 . TGCGCCAGCGACCTAGCGGGGGCGGGGGATACGCAGTATTTT CASDLAGAGDTQYF
TRBJ2-1 TRBV19 . . TGTGCCACGACCCCATTCGGGATCTCGAACAATGAGCAGTTCTTC CATTPFGISNNEQFF
TRBJ2-1 TRBV5-1 TRBD1 . TGCGCCAGCAGCTTGGGGGACAGATACAATGAGCAGTTCTTC CASSLGDRYNEQFF
TRBJ1-1 TRBV5-6 TRBD1 . TGTGCCAGCAGCCAGGGGGGTCCTTGGGCCATGAACACTGAAGCTTTCTTT CASSQGGPWAMNTEAFF
TRBJ1-1 TRBV18 . . TGTGCCAGCTCACCCAGGGTGAACACTGAAGCTTTCTTT CASSPRVNTEAFF
TRBJ2-5 TRBV5-6 . . TGTGCCAGCAGCTTGCTCGAGACCCAGTACTTC CASSLLETQYF
TRBJ1-6 TRBV5-6 . . TGTGCCAGCAGCTTGGGGTGGAGTCTAAATTCACCCCTCCACTTT CASSLGWSLNSPLHF
TRBJ2-1 TRBV5-1 . . TGCGCCAGTCGGATAGCGGAGTACAATGAGCAGTTCTTC CASRIAEYNEQFF
TRBJ2-2 TRBV10-1 . . TGCGCCAGCAGCGCCGACGGGTCGGCCGAGGAGCTGTTTTTT CASSADGSAEELFF
TRBJ1-1 TRBV6-5 . few TGTGCCAGCAGTTACAGATCGGACACTGAAGCTTTCTTT CASSYRSDTEAFF
TRBJ2-7 TRBV30 . . TGTGCCTGGAGTGTACTTCCTGAAAAGCAGTACTTC CAWSVLPEKQYF
TRBJ2-3 TRBV5-6 TRBD1 once TGTGCCAGCAGCTTGCCCCAAGGACAGGTGGTGGGCACAGATACGCAGTATTTT CASSLPQGQVVGTDTQYF
TRBJ2-3 TRBV18 . few TGTGCCAGCTCAGAGGGTCCTTGGGATACGCAGTATTTT CASSEGPWDTQYF
TRBJ1-4 TRBV27 . . TGTGCCAGTGGATCCCGAGGAAAACTGTTTTTT CASGSRGKLFF
TRBJ2-7 TRBV19 TRBD1 few TGTGCCAGTAGGGCTCGGGACAGCTTAGCCTACGAGCAGTACTTC CASRARDSLAYEQYF
TRBJ2-7 TRBV11-2 . . TGTGCCAGCAGCCTCCAGTACGAGCAGTACTTC CASSLQYEQYF
TRBJ2-4 TRBV5-1 . once TGCGCCAGCAGCTTTGGGTCTCCCGCAGGAAACATTCGGTACTTC CASSFGSPAGNIRYF
TRBJ1-5 TRBV28 TRBD1 . TGTGCCAGCAGTTTATTTCGAGACAGGGGTAAAAGGACGTATTATAGCAATCAGCCCCAGCATTTT CASSLFRDRGKRTYYSNQPQHF
TRBJ1-1 TRBV14 . . TGTGCCAGCAGCCAACGACCGGGAACTGAAGCTTTCTTT CASSQRPGTEAFF
TRBJ2-1 TRBV4-2 TRBD2 . TGTGCCAGCAGCCAAGATAGACTAGCCGGGGCCTACTACAATGAGCAGTTCTTC CASSQDRLAGAYYNEQFF